The 7 T cell receptor beta chains given below trace back to one sample, sequenced in a study of T-cell reconstitution after alpha-beta-depleted transplantation in children. A TCRbeta library incorporating unique molecular identifiers was prepared. TCRdb re-analysed the PCR reads in MiXCR, keeping a single row per CDR3 protein. The sample lists 610,000 or so distinct CDR3 sequences; roughly 27% were seen once. The starting material was PBMCs, obtained before TCRalphabeta/CD19-depleted stem cell transplant. The receptors shown here come from a boy younger than two with Wiskott-Aldrich syndrome, due to receive a stem cell transplant.

V usage is TRBV20-1 and J usage is TRBJ2-1; 8 nucleotides agree with TRBD2. V lost 4 bases to trimming and J lost 9 bases; unmatched junction nucleotides: 11. The germline V gene has CDR1 DFQATT and CDR2 SNEGSKA (reference sequence). The CDR3 length is 14 residues. CDR3 DNA: TGCAGTGCTAAACGAAGGACTAGCATCGGTGAGCAGTTCTTC. Protein sequence: CSAKRRTSIGEQFF.

This clonotype was counted only a few times. J is TRBJ1-5 and V is TRBV29-1; D might be TRBD1 (5 bases). Looked up from germline, CDR1 is SQVTM and CDR2 is ANQGSEA. With 7 bases removed from V and 6 bases from J, the gap between germline ends came to 13 bases. CDR3 length equals 12 residues. The CDR3 nucleotides are TGCAGCGCTACAGGCCAGGGTCAGCCCCAGCATTTT. Translation: CSATGQGQPQHF.

This clonotype has a handful of counts. The rearrangement uses TRBV12-3 or TRBV12-4 and TRBJ2-5, with a possible D match to TRBD2 (6 bases). Deletions cut 5 bases from V and 1 base from J, with 17 bases between. The CDR3 has 16 residues. The DNA of the CDR3 is TGTGCCAGCAGTCCCCGTGGGCGGGAAACCCAAGAGACCCAGTACTTC. Translating it yields CASSPRGRETQETQYF.

The chain links TRBV5-8 to TRBJ1-6; 10 bases map to TRBD1. Germline loops: CDR1 SGHTS, CDR2 YDEGEE. CDR3 length: 15 residues. The junction had 7 bases not matched to a gene; V was cut back by 4 bases and J by 9 bases. CDR3 amino acids: CASSPRDRGSSPLHF. The CDR3 nucleotides are TGTGCCAGCAGCCCCCGGGACAGGGGAAGTTCACCCCTCCACTTT.

This clonotype appeared a few times. V usage is TRBV27 and J usage is TRBJ2-3; D is unclear. The CDR3 is made up of 13 amino acids. Between the trimmed V and J ends, which lost 8 bases and 2 bases, there was a span of 11 bases. Germline V gives CDR1 MNHEY, CDR2 SMNVEV (reference sequence). CDR3 sequence: CASPKDPTDTQYF. The DNA of the CDR3 is TGTGCCAGCCCAAAGGACCCCACAGATACGCAGTATTTT.

This chain joins TRBV5-5 and TRBJ2-7; 8 bases fit TRBD1. Germline V gene lookup returns CDR1 SGHKS and CDR2 YYEKEE (reference sequence). This CDR3 is 16 amino acids long. After removal of 4 bases from V and 4 bases from J, the junction contained 13 bases not matched to a gene. As DNA, the CDR3 is TGTGCCAGCAGCCGTTCCCCTGACAGGGGATGGTACGAGCAGTACTTC. It yields the protein CASSRSPDRGWYEQYF.

This clonotype has a single count. The chain has TRBV11-1 and TRBJ2-7, with D tentatively TRBD1 or TRBD2 (5 bases each). V gave up 1 base and J gave up 1 base, with 11 bases separating them. The CDR3 runs 15 residues. From germline, CDR1 is SGHAT and CDR2 FQDESV (reference sequence). For the CDR3, the DNA is TGTGCCAGCAGCTTAGTCGGGGACCCTTCCTACGAGCAGTACTTC. This translates into CASSLVGDPSYEQYF.